The clone carrying this TCR beta chain was detected only a few times. The CDR3 covers 15 residues. V was pared by 5 bases and J by 2 bases, with 4 bases of the junction left unmatched. Germline loops: CDR1 SNHLY, CDR2 FYNNEI. Preparing the TCRbeta library involved the use of unique molecular identifiers. Each CDR3 protein gets one entry after TCRdb re-called the PCR reads with MiXCR. Of around 600,000 distinct CDR3 sequences in the sample, approximately 10% were seen once. The source of the sample is a study of T-cell reconstitution after alpha-beta-depleted transplantation in children. The sequencing here drew on PBMCs from the stem cell graft donor, taken from the stem cell graft. The V and J genes are TRBV2 and TRBJ2-5; 11 bases line up with TRBD2. The sequence derives from a human donor who donated a stem cell graft to a child with acute myeloid leukemia. CDR3 sequence reads: CASSFRLAGQETQYF. The DNA for the CDR3 is TGTGCCAGCAGTTTTAGACTAGCGGGGCAAGAGACCCAGTACTTC.